This paragraph reports one T cell receptor beta chain. Its cognate antigen is unknown. Possible read error: a much larger clone is one base away. Time point here: persistent/refractory GD, antithyroid drugs over 5 years with positive TRAb. The TCR library was made from RNA extracted from PBMCs. The sample comes from a study of regulatory T cells in long-lasting Graves disease. Trimming removed 5 bases at V and 5 bases at J, with 18 bases between. The CDR3 has 15 residues. Germline CDR1 MNHNS, CDR2 SASEGT. General study findings and limits: Persistent Graves' cases showed lower TCR diversity than newly diagnosed cases. Favoring TRBV28, TRBJ1-2 and TRBJ2-5 was a feature seen in persistent disease. Study of thyroid tissue was not done, with only peripheral blood studied.

Libraries of TCR beta came from iRepertoire HTBI primers plus Arm-PCR of CDR3 regions. As originally analysed: Gene usage covered about 62 TRBV and about 15 TRBJ segments. TCRdb reprocessed the multiplex PCR reads via MiXCR and lists one record per CDR3 protein. TCRdb's processing, not the study's, gives the V and J calls here. Of about 450,000 distinct CDR3 sequences in the sample, around a quarter are singletons; the top ten hold around 26%. The chain uses TRBV6-1 and TRBJ2-5, with D tentatively TRBD2 (5 bases). This receptor was taken from a female donor with Graves disease. The sequencing used peripheral blood mononuclear cells (PBMCs), collected when the disease was refractory, from a patient treated with antithyroid drugs. CDR3 region: CASSHPRGFRETQYF. DNA for the CDR3: TGTGCCAGCAGTCACCCCCGGGGATTTAGGGAGACCCAGTACTTC.